Listed below are T cell receptor beta chains from one sample, sequenced in a study of shared clonotypes between healthy human individuals. The repertoire was sequenced with immunoSEQ multiplex PCR; TCRdb's copy has only in-frame clones and lacks some. The sample consists of fewer than 850,000 clones, about 96% of them appearing once. Sequences were obtained from naive CD8+ T cells sorted from blood. The receptors here all came from a man aged 25 to 40 in good health. The CDR3 runs from the conserved cysteine through the conserved F or W. D genes are given only for firm matches. The size field is filled for only some rows; it gives once, few, many or a size class.

>TRBD1|TRBJ2-7|TRBV2|.
TGTGCCAGCAGTGGGACAGGGGGCTCCTACGAGCAGTACTTC
CASSGTGGSYEQYF
>TRBD1|TRBJ2-7|TRBV2|once
TGTGCCAGCAGGGGGACAGTGCAGTACTTC
CASRGTVQYF
>TRBD1|TRBJ2-7|TRBV2|.
TGTGCCAACCGAGGGGACAGCGCCTACGAGCAGTACTTC
CANRGDSAYEQYF
>TRBD1|TRBJ1-1|TRBV15|.
TGTGCCACCAGCACCAACCGGGACAGCAATTTTGAAGCTTTCTTT
CATSTNRDSNFEAFF
>.|TRBJ2-7|TRBV7-9|once
TGTGCCAGCAGCTTAGGGTATGGGACGGGGGCAGACGAGCAGTACTTC
CASSLGYGTGADEQYF
>TRBD2|TRBJ2-7|TRBV7-9|.
TGTGCCAGCAGCTTAGCGGGGACTAGCGGATCCTACGAGCAGTACTTC
CASSLAGTSGSYEQYF
>.|TRBJ2-7|TRBV4-1|.
TGCGCCAGCAGCCAAGTGTCAGGCGTATCCTACGAGCAGTACTTC
CASSQVSGVSYEQYF
>.|TRBJ2-2|TRBV2|once
TGTGCCAGCAGGACAGGGAGGCCCGGGGAGCTGTTTTTT
CASRTGRPGELFF
>.|TRBJ2-5|TRBV18|.
TGTGCCAGCTCACCACCGAGCGGAGAGACCCAGTACTTC
CASSPPSGETQYF
>.|TRBJ2-2|TRBV30|.
TGTGCCTGGAGTTCTGGGGTAGGCGGGGAGCTGTTTTTT
CAWSSGVGGELFF
>TRBD2|TRBJ2-5|TRBV14|.
TGTGCCAGCAGCCAAGGCCTGACTAGCGGGAGTCGGGAGACCCAGTACTTC
CASSQGLTSGSRETQYF
>TRBD1|TRBJ2-5|TRBV5-4|.
TGTGCCAGCAGCGGGACAGGGGAAAAAGAGACCCAGTACTTC
CASSGTGEKETQYF
>.|TRBJ2-1|TRBV4-3|.
TGCGCCAGCAGCCAAAAAAGCCAATCCAATGAGCAGTTCTTC
CASSQKSQSNEQFF
>.|TRBJ2-1|TRBV27|.
TGTGCCAGCAGCCCTGGGACCTACAATGAGCAGTTCTTC
CASSPGTYNEQFF
>.|TRBJ2-3|TRBV5-1|.
TGCGCCAGCAGCTTGTCGGGTGCGGAACCCACAGATACGCAGTATTTT
CASSLSGAEPTDTQYF
>TRBD2|TRBJ2-3|TRBV5-1|.
TGCGCCAGCAGCCCCGACTTAATAGGACTAGCGGGGGGTACTGGCACAGATACGCAGTATTTT
CASSPDLIGLAGGTGTDTQYF
>.|TRBJ2-7|TRBV7-6|.
TGTGCCAGCAAGGCAGGGGCAGGGGCTCCCTACGAGCAGTACTTC
CASKAGAGAPYEQYF
>TRBD2|TRBJ2-1|TRBV7-9|.
TGTGCCAGCAGCCAACTTACTAGCGGGAGTATCTACAATGAGCAGTTCTTC
CASSQLTSGSIYNEQFF
>TRBD2|TRBJ2-3|TRBV6-5|.
TGTGCCAGCAGTTTAGGACTAGCGGGAGAGGCAGATACGCAGTATTTT
CASSLGLAGEADTQYF
>TRBD2|TRBJ2-3|TRBV5-6|once
TGTGCCAGCAGCTTGGGGACTAGCGGACGCACAGATACGCAGTATTTT
CASSLGTSGRTDTQYF
>TRBD2|TRBJ2-1|TRBV4-1|.
TGCGCCAGCAGCCAAGATATTACTAGCGCCCGCAATGAGCAGTTCTTC
CASSQDITSARNEQFF
>.|TRBJ2-1|TRBV7-6|.
TGTGCCAGCAGCTTGGGACGGGACTACAATGAGCAGTTCTTC
CASSLGRDYNEQFF
>.|TRBJ2-2|TRBV30|.
TGTGCCCATCTCCTCGGCGGGGAGCTGTTTTTT
CAHLLGGELFF
>TRBD2|TRBJ2-7|TRBV28|.
TGTGCCAGCACTAAGCTACTAGCGACGGACTACGAGCAGTACTTC
CASTKLLATDYEQYF
>.|TRBJ2-7|TRBV28|.
TGTGCCAGCAGTGGTGACACCGGCACCTACGAGCAGTACTTC
CASSGDTGTYEQYF
>.|TRBJ2-7|TRBV9|.
TGTGCCAGCAGCGTAGACAGTGCCTCCTACGAGCAGTACTTC
CASSVDSASYEQYF
>TRBD2|TRBJ2-1|TRBV15|.
TGTGCCACCAGCAGAGATGGGGGACTAGCGGGAGTCGGCAATGAGCAGTTCTTC
CATSRDGGLAGVGNEQFF
>TRBD1|TRBJ1-2|TRBV6-5|.
TGTGCCAGCAGTTACATGGGGGACAGTAACTATGGCTACACCTTC
CASSYMGDSNYGYTF
>TRBD2|TRBJ2-1|TRBV6-1|.
TGTGCCAGCAGTGAATATGGACTAGCGGGGGCCGAACGTTACAATGAGCAGTTCTTC
CASSEYGLAGAERYNEQFF
>.|TRBJ2-7|TRBV5-4|.
TGTGCCAGCAGCTTGGGGTCGGACATTACCTACGAGCAGTACTTC
CASSLGSDITYEQYF
>.|TRBJ2-2|TRBV30|.
TGTGCCTGGAGTAGTCAGGGCTGGGAGCTGTTTTTT
CAWSSQGWELFF
>.|TRBJ2-1|TRBV2|once
TGTGCCAGCAGCACGACAGGCTACAATGAGCAGTTCTTC
CASSTTGYNEQFF
>TRBD2|TRBJ2-1|TRBV5-8|.
TGTGCCAGCAGCTACGGGGCTAGCGGGACCGATGAGCAGTTCTTC
CASSYGASGTDEQFF
>TRBD1|TRBJ2-7|TRBV7-8|.
TGTGCCAGCAGCTTAGAACCCGGGACAGCGAACTACGAGCAGTACTTC
CASSLEPGTANYEQYF
>TRBD1|TRBJ2-1|TRBV27|.
TGTGCCAGCAGCTTGGGACAGGGGTCTGAGCAGTTCTTC
CASSLGQGSEQFF
>.|TRBJ2-7|TRBV7-8|.
TGTGCCAGCAGCTCGACTGGCACCTACGAGCAGTACTTC
CASSSTGTYEQYF
>.|TRBJ2-7|TRBV7-8|.
TGTGCCAGCAGCCCTCACTCGGACCCATACGAGCAGTACTTC
CASSPHSDPYEQYF
>.|TRBJ2-5|TRBV6-5|.
TGTGCCAGCAGTACACCGAGTCAAGAGACCCAGTACTTC
CASSTPSQETQYF
>TRBD2|TRBJ2-2|TRBV28|.
TGTGCCAGCATCTCCGGGGGGGCTAGCTTCACCGGGGAGCTGTTTTTT
CASISGGASFTGELFF
>.|TRBJ2-5|TRBV5-1|.
TGCGCCAGCAGCTTGTCGGCAGAGACCCAGTACTTC
CASSLSAETQYF
>.|TRBJ2-7|TRBV7-9|.
TGTGCCAGCAGCTTAGCGCCGGACAGTTTCTCCTACGAGCAGTACTTC
CASSLAPDSFSYEQYF
>.|TRBJ1-2|TRBV4-1|.
TGCGCCAGCAGCCAGACGACAGGAGCTAACTATGGCTACACCTTC
CASSQTTGANYGYTF
>.|TRBJ2-1|TRBV4-3|.
TGCGCCAGCAGCCAAGACCTTACGAGGTACAATGAGCAGTTCTTC
CASSQDLTRYNEQFF
>TRBD1|TRBJ1-2|TRBV5-1|.
TGCGCCAGCAGTCAGCGACAGGGCTATGGCTACACCTTC
CASSQRQGYGYTF
>.|TRBJ2-3|TRBV2|.
TGTGCCAGCGGTTCACTGGGAGTTGGCACAGATACGCAGTATTTT
CASGSLGVGTDTQYF
>TRBD1|TRBJ2-7|TRBV2|.
TGTGCCAGCAGGAATTACAGGGGTTTGGGTGGCGAGCAGTACTTC
CASRNYRGLGGEQYF
>TRBD1|TRBJ2-7|TRBV15|once
TGTGCCACCAGCAGATCAGGGGGCGACGAGCAGTACTTC
CATSRSGGDEQYF
>TRBD1|TRBJ1-1|TRBV7-2|.
TGTGCCAGTGCCGACAGGGTTCCCTCTTACACTGAAGCTTTCTTT
CASADRVPSYTEAFF
>.|TRBJ2-1|TRBV5-6|once
TGTGCCAGCAGCTCATCCGGGGCCTACAATGAGCAGTTCTTC
CASSSSGAYNEQFF
>.|TRBJ1-1|TRBV28|.
TGTGCCAGCAGTTTATTGGCTATACAGGGAGGGAACACTGAAGCTTTCTTT
CASSLLAIQGGNTEAFF
>.|TRBJ2-1|TRBV16|once
TGTGCCAGCAGCCAAAATCCTAGTGGGAATGAGCAGTTCTTC
CASSQNPSGNEQFF
>TRBD2|TRBJ2-7|TRBV11-2|.
TGTGCCAGCAGCTTATCGTGGTTACTAGCGGGAGTTCTCTACGAGCAGTACTTC
CASSLSWLLAGVLYEQYF
>TRBD2|TRBJ2-1|TRBV5-4|.
TGTGCCAGCAGCTCTCGACTAGCGGGGTCCAATGAGCAGTTCTTC
CASSSRLAGSNEQFF
>.|TRBJ2-5|TRBV5-1|.
TGCGCCAGCAGCTTGAGGATAGAAGAGACCCAGTACTTC
CASSLRIEETQYF
>TRBD1|TRBJ2-4|TRBV29-1|.
TGCAGCGTGACGGACAGGACCAAAAACATTCAGTACTTC
CSVTDRTKNIQYF
>TRBD1|TRBJ1-5|TRBV28|.
TGTGCCAGCAGTTTAGGAGACAGGGGCCTTGGAGATCAGCCCCAGCATTTT
CASSLGDRGLGDQPQHF
>TRBD2|TRBJ2-2|TRBV6-1|.
TGTGCCAGCAGGGGGACTAGCTTCCCCGGGGAGCTGTTTTTT
CASRGTSFPGELFF